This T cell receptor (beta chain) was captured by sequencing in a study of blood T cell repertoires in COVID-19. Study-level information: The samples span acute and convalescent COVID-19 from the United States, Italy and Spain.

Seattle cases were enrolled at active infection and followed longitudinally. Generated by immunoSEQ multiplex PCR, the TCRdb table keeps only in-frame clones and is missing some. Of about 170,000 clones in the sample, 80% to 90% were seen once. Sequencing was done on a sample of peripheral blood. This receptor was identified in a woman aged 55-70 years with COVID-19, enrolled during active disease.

CDR3 loop: CASKLTGREYTF. In DNA form, the CDR3 reads TGTGCCAGCAAGCTGACAGGCCGGGAATACACCTTC. The chain combines TRBV6-5 with TRBJ1-2; possible D gene TRBD1, 6 bases. The germline gives CDR1 MNHEY, CDR2 SVGAGI. The CDR3 loop spans 12 amino acids. Trimming removed 7 bases at V and 11 bases at J, with 17 bases between.